One and the same sample provided the 14 T cell receptor beta chains below, sequenced in a study of blood T cell repertoires in COVID-19. Assay: immunoSEQ multiplex PCR; the TCRdb copy retains only in-frame clones and omits some. Among 150,000 to 200,000 clones listed, approximately 80% were seen once. Sequences were obtained from peripheral blood. The receptor source for this set is a woman in her 70s with COVID-19, enrolled during active disease.

The rearrangement joins TRBV3-1 (or the pseudogene TRBV3-2) to TRBJ2-7; 7 bases map to TRBD1. CDR1 is LGHDT, CDR2 YNNKEL, per germline (reference sequence). The trim removed 5 bases at V and 3 bases at J, leaving 7 bases unmatched. This CDR3 region has 14 residues. CDR3 bases: TGTGCCAGCAGCTACCGGGACAGAGTCTACGAGCAGTACGTC. Translated, it gives CASSYRDRVYEQYV.

J is TRBJ1-2 and V is TRBV28; TRBD1 is a possible D gene (5 bases). Germline V gene sequence: CDR1 MDHEN, CDR2 SYDVKM. The CDR3 has 14 residues. Trimming left V 5 bases short and J 5 bases short, with 15 bases between. This CDR3 reads CASSLTGFMYGYTF. The CDR3 coding sequence is TGTGCCAGCAGTCTCACAGGATTTATGTATGGCTACACCTTC.

The chain links TRBV6-6 to TRBJ1-2, with D possibly matching TRBD1 (6 bases). The V gene's germline CDR1 is MNHNY and CDR2 SVGAGI (reference sequence). Trimming took off 0 bases at V and 0 bases at J, with 11 bases between the two ends. The CDR3 sequence is 16 residues long. The CDR3 loop reads CASSYSLGAANYGYTF. The DNA of the CDR3 is TGTGCCAGCAGTTACTCTTTGGGGGCGGCTAACTATGGCTACACCTTC.

Many counts were recorded for this clone. The chain joins TRBV5-6 to TRBJ1-1; no definite D call. Between the trimmed V and J ends, which lost 0 bases and 6 bases, there was a span of 15 bases. Germline V lookup: CDR1 SGHDT, CDR2 YYEEEE. The CDR3 is made up of 15 amino acids. The CDR3 is CASSLGSLLVPEAFF. The CDR3 region has the DNA TGTGCCAGCAGCTTGGGAAGCCTCCTAGTCCCTGAAGCTTTCTTT.

The V call is TRBV30, the J call TRBJ1-1; tentative D call: TRBD1 (5 bases). This CDR3 is 13 amino acids long. Trimming stripped 2 bases from V and 0 bases from J, with 7 bases between. The V gene's germline CDR1 is GTSNPN and CDR2 SVGIG (reference sequence). CDR3 coding DNA: TGTGCCTGGAGTACAGGTATGAACACTGAAGCTTTCTTT. It is translated as CAWSTGMNTEAFF.

The chain has TRBV10-2 and TRBJ2-7; 10 positions match TRBD2. This CDR3 is 14 amino acids long. V was pared by 10 bases and J by 2 bases, with 8 bases of the junction left unmatched. Per germline, CDR1 WSHSY and CDR2 SAAADI. The CDR3 DNA sequence: TGCGCCACCAGGGGACTAGCGTCAACCTACGAGCAGTACGTC. This codes for CATRGLASTYEQYV.

This chain joins TRBV13 and TRBJ2-1; 8 bases agree with TRBD1. From germline, CDR1 is PRHDT and CDR2 FYEKMQ (reference sequence). J gave up 8 bases and V 5 bases, and 5 bases lay outside the gene matches. The CDR3 spans 13 residues. DNA of the CDR3: TGTGCCAGCAGCCCTGACAGGGGCTATGAGCAGTTCTTC. Protein product: CASSPDRGYEQFF. Based on the CDR3 plus reference TRBV13 and TRBJ2-1, the full variable domain is AAGVIQSPRHLIKEKRETATLKCYPIPRHDTVYWYQQGPGQDPQFLISFYEKMQSDKGSIPDRFSAQQFSDYHSELNMSSLELGDSALYFCASSPDRGYEQFFGPGTRLTVL.

V is TRBV9 and J is TRBJ1-1; no firm D call. Germline values: CDR1 SGDLS, CDR2 YYNGEE. Trimming removed 0 bases at V and 3 bases at J, with 6 bases between. This CDR3 is 13 amino acids long. The CDR3 DNA follows: TGTGCCAGCAGCGTAGGCGGCTACACTGAAGCTTTCTTT. It translates to CASSVGGYTEAFF.

The chain has TRBV19 and TRBJ1-6; D gene ambiguous. Germline V gene lookup returns CDR1 LNHDA and CDR2 SQIVND (reference sequence). The V end lost 3 bases, the J end lost 8 bases, and 14 bases lay between the germline ends. The CDR3 sequence is 15 residues long. The CDR3 sequence: CASSIRPLADSPLHF. The CDR3 nucleotides read TGTGCCAGTAGTATCCGTCCCTTGGCGGATTCACCCCTCCACTTT.

V gene TRBV21-1 combines with J gene TRBJ1-4; the table's TRBD1 call for D was not verified on the DNA. TRBV21-1 is assigned pseudogene status. This CDR3 region has 14 residues. CDR3 residues: CASSKDIADEKLFF. CDR3 sequence (DNA): TGTGCCAGCAGCAAAGATATTGCAGATGAAAAACTGTTTTTT.

The CDR3 loop is CSVGRQGETFF. DNA for the CDR3: TGCAGCGTTGGCCGACAGGGGGAGACTTTCTTT. The V and J genes are TRBV29-1 and TRBJ1-1; 9 bases are a match to TRBD1. CDR1 and CDR2 (germline): SQVTM, ANQGSEA. CDR3 size: 11 residues. Trimming at V came to 4 bases and at J to 12 bases, leaving 6 bases not matched to a gene.

V is TRBV10-1 and J is TRBJ2-1; D perhaps matches TRBD1 (5 bases). V shed 5 bases and J shed 7 bases, with 9 bases lying between them. This CDR3 is built from 12 residues. Germline values: CDR1 WNHNN, CDR2 SYGVQD (reference sequence). The DNA of the CDR3 is TGCGCCAGCAGTCTGACAGCTAATGAGCAGTTCTTC. The encoded protein is CASSLTANEQFF.

The CDR3 DNA is TGCAGTGCTAGTGTCGAGTCAGATACGCAGTATTTT. Encoded protein: CSASVESDTQYF. The V call is TRBV20-1, the J call TRBJ2-3; no clear D. The V and J ends lost 3 bases and 4 bases respectively, with 8 bases between them. CDR3 length: 12 residues. Germline V lookup: CDR1 DFQATT, CDR2 SNEGSKA (reference sequence).

The J gene is TRBJ2-1, the V gene TRBV3-1 (or the pseudogene TRBV3-2), with 10 bases fitting TRBD2. V trimming: 4 bases; J trimming: 5 bases; junction bases outside the gene matches: 2. Per germline, CDR1 LGHDT and CDR2 YNNKEL (reference sequence). The CDR3 runs 14 residues. CDR3 bases: TGTGCCAGCAGCCTAGCGGGGGGTGACAATGAGCAGTTCTTC. Residues: CASSLAGGDNEQFF.